This T cell receptor (beta chain) appears in the sequencing data of a study of shared T cell receptors in the human thymus. Sequenced by immunoSEQ multiplex PCR; TCRdb stores in-frame clones only, minus some. The table lists about 610,000 clones, around 89% of them singletons. CDR3 length: 15 residues. J was trimmed by 7 bases and V by 5 bases; bases with no gene match: 8. Germline lookup yields CDR1 MDHEN and CDR2 SYDVKM. These data were also filed under a second study, of human thymus T cells. That source adds: Corrective surgery for congenital heart defects was being performed on the healthy Finnish infants who were the donors. Corrective heart surgery yielded the resections from which the thymus tissue came. Apparent bias marked the V and J gene usage of thymic and blood repertoires. Reports from related research described highly overlapping thymic repertoires among unrelated individuals.

The genes are TRBV28 and TRBJ1-4, with 9 bases identical to TRBD1. The origin of this receptor is a boy in the first two years of life with a congenital heart defect. The source material was thymocytes. The CDR3, as DNA: TGTGCCAGCAGTCTGGCCGGGACAGGGTGTGAAAAACTGTTTTTT. Its protein is CASSLAGTGCEKLFF.